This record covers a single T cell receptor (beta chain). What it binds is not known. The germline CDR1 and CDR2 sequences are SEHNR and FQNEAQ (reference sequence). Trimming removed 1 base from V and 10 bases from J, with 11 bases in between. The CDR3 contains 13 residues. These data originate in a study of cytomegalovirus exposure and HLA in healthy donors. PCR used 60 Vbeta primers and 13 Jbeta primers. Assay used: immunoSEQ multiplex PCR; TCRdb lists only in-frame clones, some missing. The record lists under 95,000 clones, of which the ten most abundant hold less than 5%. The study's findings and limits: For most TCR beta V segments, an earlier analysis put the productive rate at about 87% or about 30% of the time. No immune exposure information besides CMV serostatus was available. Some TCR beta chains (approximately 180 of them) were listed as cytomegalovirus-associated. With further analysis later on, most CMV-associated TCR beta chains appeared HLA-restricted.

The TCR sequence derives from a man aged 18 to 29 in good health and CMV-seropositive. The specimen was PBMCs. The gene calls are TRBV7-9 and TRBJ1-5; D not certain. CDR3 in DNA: TGTGCCAGCAGCTTAGGAGCCGGGTCCCCCCAGCATTTT. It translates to CASSLGAGSPQHF.